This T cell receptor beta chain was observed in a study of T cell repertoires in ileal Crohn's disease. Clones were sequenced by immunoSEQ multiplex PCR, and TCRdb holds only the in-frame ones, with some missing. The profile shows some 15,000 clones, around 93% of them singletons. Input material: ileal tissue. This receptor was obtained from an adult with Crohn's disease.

Written as DNA, the CDR3 is TGTGCCAGCAGCTTAGTGGCAGGGGGCAATCAGCCCCAGCATTTT. This codes for CASSLVAGGNQPQHF. V and J are TRBV7-2 and TRBJ1-5, with D possibly TRBD1 on 6 matching bases. Trimming shortened V by 1 base and J by 2 bases, and 9 bases separated the two germline ends. CDR3 length: 15 residues. The V gene's germline CDR1 is SGHTA and CDR2 FQGNSA. The complete variable domain, with remaining parts taken from reference TRBV7-2 and TRBJ1-5, reads GAGVSQSPSNKVTEKGKDVELRCDPISGHTALYWYRQSLGQGLEFLIYFQGNSAPDKSGLPSDRFSAERTGGSVSTLTIQRTQQEDSAVYLCASSLVAGGNQPQHFGDGTRLSIL.